This T cell receptor (beta chain) stems from a study of T cell changes during pregnancy in multiple sclerosis. With 5 bases clipped from V and 11 bases from J, the junction kept 13 bases outside the gene matches. The CDR3 spans 15 residues. Germline loops: CDR1 SGHTA, CDR2 FQGNSA. The assay was immunoSEQ multiplex PCR, and TCRdb's table has in-frame clones only and misses some. The sample yields 50,000 to 60,000 clones, about 93% seen once. The rearrangement links TRBV7-2 to TRBJ1-4, with TRBD1 identical over 8 bases. This clonotype was sampled from a female donor with multiple sclerosis, enrolled in a pregnancy study. The sample here was CD4+ T cells from peripheral blood mononuclear cells, taken in the second trimester of pregnancy. The CDR3 loop reads CASSPSSGQGRKLFF. The CDR3 bases are TGTGCCAGCAGCCCGTCGAGCGGACAGGGCCGTAAACTGTTTTTT.